This T cell receptor (beta chain) was captured by sequencing in a study of blood T cell repertoires in COVID-19. Overall study: In each case, the material was cDNA or gDNA derived from T cells, B-cell-depleted T cells, or PBMCs.

Measured with immunoSEQ multiplex PCR; TCRdb has only the in-frame clones, and not every one. This sample carries some 180,000 clones, approximately 92% of them seen once, and the ten largest clones take approximately 0.56%. Germline-derived CDR1 and CDR2 are SGHTA and FQGNSA. CDR3 length: 16 residues. Trimming removed 5 bases at V and 3 bases at J, with 17 bases between. The V gene is TRBV7-2, the J gene TRBJ1-3, with no clear D. Sequenced sample: peripheral blood. This clonotype originated in a man aged 45 to 65 with acute or convalescent COVID-19. CDR3 DNA: TGTGCCAGCAGCGGAGGTCCGGGGTCACTTGGAAACACCATATATTTT. This codes for CASSGGPGSLGNTIYF.